A selection of T cell receptor beta chains follows, all from one sample in a study of blood T cell repertoires in COVID-19. Sequencing was performed with immunoSEQ multiplex PCR; in TCRdb, only in-frame clones are kept and a portion is missing. There are over 250,000 clones in the sample; 88% occur only once, and around 0.8% lies in the top ten. The source material was peripheral blood. These TCRs come from a young woman with acute or convalescent COVID-19. CDR3s include the opening cysteine and the closing phenylalanine or tryptophan. Fields, in order: J gene, V gene, clone size, D gene, CDR3 protein, CDR3 DNA. The D gene is left open where the match is weak. Size tells how often a clone was seen (once, few, many) or the class of an expanded clone, and some rows leave it out.

TRBJ1-1 TRBV11-2 NA TRBD1 CASSKDRVNTEAFF TGTGCCAGCAGCAAGGACAGGGTGAACACTGAAGCTTTCTTT
TRBJ2-3 TRBV4-3 once NA CASSQDPVGEDTQYF TGCGCCAGCAGCCAAGATCCCGTAGGAGAGGATACGCAGTATTTT
TRBJ1-5 TRBV27 few NA CASRRPTGPQHF TGTGCCAGCAGACGCCCGACAGGGCCCCAGCATTTT
TRBJ1-2 TRBV28 NA TRBD1 CASSYPRQGSYTF TGTGCCAGCAGTTACCCCAGACAGGGAAGCTACACCTTC
TRBJ2-4 TRBV5-4 NA NA CASSLARAGVNIQYF TGTGCCAGCAGCTTGGCCCGGGCAGGGGTGAACATTCAGTACTTC
TRBJ2-4 TRBV5-4 NA NA CASSLAGGREGNIQYF TGTGCCAGCAGCTTGGCCGGGGGCAGGGAGGGAAACATTCAGTACTTC
TRBJ2-3 TRBV4-3 NA TRBD2 CASSQDLAATTDTQYF TGCGCCAGCAGCCAAGATCTAGCGGCTACCACAGATACGCAGTATTTT
TRBJ2-1 TRBV7-2 NA TRBD1 CASSRDRGRINNEQFF TGTGCCAGCAGCCGCGACAGGGGACGGATAAACAATGAGCAGTTCTTC
TRBJ2-5 TRBV19 NA TRBD2 CASSIGLGFDETQYF TGTGCCAGTAGTATTGGACTAGGTTTCGACGAGACCCAGTACTTC
TRBJ2-7 TRBV13 NA NA CASSLKGLGQQYF TGTGCCAGCAGCTTAAAGGGACTGGGACAGCAGTACTTC
TRBJ2-2 TRBV19 NA TRBD1 CAIRKGQGNTGELFF TGTGCCATCAGAAAAGGACAGGGGAACACCGGGGAGCTGTTTTTT
TRBJ1-4 TRBV9 NA TRBD1 CASSVDRGGEKLFF TGTGCCAGCAGCGTAGACAGGGGCGGTGAAAAACTGTTTTTT